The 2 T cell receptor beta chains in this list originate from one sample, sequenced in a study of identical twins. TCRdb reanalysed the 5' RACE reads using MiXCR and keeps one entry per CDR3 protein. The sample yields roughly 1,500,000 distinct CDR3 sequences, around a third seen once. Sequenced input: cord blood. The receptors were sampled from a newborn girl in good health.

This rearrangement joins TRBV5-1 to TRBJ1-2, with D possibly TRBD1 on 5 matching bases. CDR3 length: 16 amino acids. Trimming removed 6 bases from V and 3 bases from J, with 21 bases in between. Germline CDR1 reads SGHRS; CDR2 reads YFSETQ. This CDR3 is CASTKLRGGPDYGYTF. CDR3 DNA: TGCGCCAGCACCAAATTGAGGGGCGGCCCGGACTATGGCTACACCTTC.

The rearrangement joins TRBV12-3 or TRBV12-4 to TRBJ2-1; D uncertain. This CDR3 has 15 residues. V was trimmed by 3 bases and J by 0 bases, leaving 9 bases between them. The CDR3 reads CASSFLRISYNEQFF. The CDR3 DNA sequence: TGTGCCAGCAGTTTCCTGCGAATCTCCTACAATGAGCAGTTCTTC.